These T cell receptor beta chains were read from a single sample in a study of blood T cell repertoires in COVID-19. Measured with immunoSEQ multiplex PCR; TCRdb has only the in-frame clones, and not every one. This sample carries a few hundred thousand clones, 65% to 90% of them seen once, and the ten largest clones take less than 15%. The sample consisted of peripheral blood. The source of these receptors is a human donor in a cohort sampled during active COVID-19. The CDR3 runs from the conserved cysteine through the conserved F or W. The D gene is left open where the match is weak. Where a row states a size, it is once, few, many or the class of an expanded clone; other rows omit it.

d_call,v_call,clone_size,j_call,cdr3_nt,cdr3_aa
.,TRBV28,.,TRBJ2-1,TGTGCCAGCAGTTACCCGACTAACTGGGAGCAGTTCTTC,CASSYPTNWEQFF
TRBD2,TRBV29-1,.,TRBJ2-7,TGCAGCGGGGGACTAGCGATTGGCGAGCAGTACTTC,CSGGLAIGEQYF
TRBD1,TRBV5-1,.,TRBJ2-1,TGCGCCAGCAGCTTGGCGACAGGGGTGAAGGGGAATGAGCAGTTCTTC,CASSLATGVKGNEQFF
TRBD2,TRBV7-9,.,TRBJ2-1,TGTGCCAGCAGCTCATACATAGCGGGAGAGCTATACAATGAGCAGTTCTTC,CASSSYIAGELYNEQFF
TRBD2,TRBV29-1,.,TRBJ2-7,TGCAGCGACCCCAAGGGGACCGGGACTAGCGGGAGTTCAGACGACTACGAGCAGTACTTC,CSDPKGTGTSGSSDDYEQYF
TRBD2,TRBV27,.,TRBJ2-3,TGTGCCAGCAGCGGACTAGCGGGGAGCACAGATACGCAGTATTTT,CASSGLAGSTDTQYF
.,TRBV15,.,TRBJ2-2,TGTGCCACCAGACGGAGTGGCAGGGAGGTCGGGGAGCTGTTTTTT,CATRRSGREVGELFF
TRBD2,TRBV5-1,.,TRBJ2-3,TGCGCCAGCAGCTTGGCTTTTGCTAGCGGGAGAGACACAGATACGCAGTATTTT,CASSLAFASGRDTDTQYF
TRBD1,TRBV15,once,TRBJ2-7,TGTGCCACCCCCTTCCTGACAGGGGCCTACGAGCAGTACTTC,CATPFLTGAYEQYF
TRBD2,TRBV18,.,TRBJ2-3,TGTGCCAGCTCACTACGGACTAGCCTGAGCACAGATACGCAGTATTTT,CASSLRTSLSTDTQYF
.,TRBV7-9,.,TRBJ2-2,TGTGCCAGCAGCTCCAACAGGGCGCGGAACACCGGGGAGCTGTTTTTT,CASSSNRARNTGELFF
TRBD2,TRBV18,few,TRBJ2-1,TGTGCCAGCTCACCAGGGGGACTAGCGGGAGAGTACAATGAGCAGTTCTTC,CASSPGGLAGEYNEQFF
.,TRBV2,.,TRBJ2-7,TGTGCCAGCAGTGGCGACTTCCTCTCGGGAGAGCAGTACTTC,CASSGDFLSGEQYF
.,TRBV2,.,TRBJ1-5,TGTGCCAGCAGGGGACTTGGCAATCAGCCCCAGCATTTT,CASRGLGNQPQHF
.,TRBV5-1,.,TRBJ1-5,TGCGCCAGCAGCTTGGCCCCGGGGAATCAGCCCCAGCATTTT,CASSLAPGNQPQHF
TRBD2,TRBV11-3,.,TRBJ2-5,TGTGCCAGCAGCTTAGGTGCTAGCGGGGAGACCCAGTACTTC,CASSLGASGETQYF
.,TRBV5-1,once,TRBJ2-4,TGCGCCAGCAGCTCCCGGTGGCAAGGGGGCAAAAACATTCAGTACTTC,CASSSRWQGGKNIQYF
.,TRBV27,.,TRBJ2-7,TGTGCCAGCAGTTTTGGGGACAAGAAAGGGGAGCAGTACTTC,CASSFGDKKGEQYF
TRBD1,TRBV18,few,TRBJ2-5,TGTGCCAGCTCACTGTACAGGGGGCTAGAGACCCAGTACTTC,CASSLYRGLETQYF
TRBD1,TRBV5-5,.,TRBJ1-4,TGTGCCAGCGCCCCAGGGGGCGATGAAAAACTGTTTTTT,CASAPGGDEKLFF
TRBD1,TRBV28,.,TRBJ1-4,TGTGCCAGCAGTAAACAGGGGGAAAACGAAAAACTGTTTTTT,CASSKQGENEKLFF
TRBD1,TRBV11-2,few,TRBJ1-2,TGTGCCAGCAGCTCCGGGACAGGGAACTATGGCTACACCTTC,CASSSGTGNYGYTF
TRBD1,TRBV29-1,.,TRBJ2-7,TGCAGCGTTGAGGTAACCGGGACAGGAGACTACGAGCAGTACTTC,CSVEVTGTGDYEQYF
.,TRBV28,once,TRBJ1-2,TGTGCCAGCAGCACGGGGGGGGGAAACTATGGCTACACCTTC,CASSTGGGNYGYTF
TRBD2,TRBV30,.,TRBJ2-1,TGTGCCTGGGCTAGCGGGAGAGGGTATGAGCAGTTCTTC,CAWASGRGYEQFF
TRBD1,TRBV10-3,.,TRBJ2-6,TGTGCCATCAGTGGGATGACAGGGGCTGGGGCCAACGTCCTGACTTTC,CAISGMTGAGANVLTF
TRBD1,TRBV5-6,.,TRBJ2-7,TGTGCCAGCAGCTTGGAGCCAGGGGGCTCCTACGAGCAGTACTTC,CASSLEPGGSYEQYF
.,TRBV12-3/TRBV12-4,.,TRBJ1-5,TGTGCCTCCCGTGGGCAGGGTCATCAGCCCCAGCATTTT,CASRGQGHQPQHF
.,TRBV12-3/TRBV12-4,once,TRBJ1-1,TGTGCCAGCAGTTGGAGGGAAAACGGTGAAGCTTTCTTT,CASSWRENGEAFF
.,TRBV5-1,.,TRBJ2-2,TGCGCCAGCAGCTCGGGGGACAGACCAGTTACTACCGGGGAGCTGTTTTTT,CASSSGDRPVTTGELFF
TRBD1,TRBV28,.,TRBJ1-1,TGTGCCAGCAGTTTTGGGGACAGAGGGGTCATGAACACTGAAGCTTTCTTT,CASSFGDRGVMNTEAFF
.,TRBV7-9,.,TRBJ1-2,TGTGCCAGCAGCACCCGGGACTGGGGCTATGGCTACACCTTC,CASSTRDWGYGYTF
.,TRBV28,.,TRBJ2-5,TGTGCCAGCAGCCCCTTCCAAGAGACCCAGTACTTC,CASSPFQETQYF
TRBD2,TRBV6-5,.,TRBJ2-1,TGTGCCAGCTCGGCGGGCGGGAGTGTCAATGAGCAGTTCTTC,CASSAGGSVNEQFF
TRBD1,TRBV7-9,.,TRBJ1-1,TGTGCCAGCACCCCCTCCGGGACAGGTCTGCGCAACACTGAAGCTTTCTTT,CASTPSGTGLRNTEAFF
TRBD2,TRBV5-1,few,TRBJ2-2,TGCGCCAGCAGCTTCGGTGCGGGACTAGCGGGAGTTCGATCCGGGGAGCTGTTTTTT,CASSFGAGLAGVRSGELFF
TRBD1,TRBV4-1,.,TRBJ1-6,TGCGCCAGCCGCGGGACAGTTGATAATTCACCCCTCCACTTT,CASRGTVDNSPLHF
TRBD1,TRBV4-2,.,TRBJ2-3,TGTCTACTCAGGGGGTTCCCCACAGATACGCAGTATTTT,CLLRGFPTDTQYF
TRBD2,TRBV10-2,.,TRBJ2-7,TGCGCCAGCAGACTAGCGGGGGGCTCCTACGAGCAGTACTTC,CASRLAGGSYEQYF
.,TRBV18,.,TRBJ1-4,TGTGCCAGCTCACCCGATCTGAGTGAAAAACTGTTTTTT,CASSPDLSEKLFF
.,TRBV11-3,.,TRBJ2-3,TGTGCCAGCAGCTTAGGAGGAGTCGGGGACTCCCACTTCGACCATACGCAGTATTTT,CASSLGGVGDSHFDHTQYF
.,TRBV30,once,TRBJ2-7,TGTGCCTGGAGTGTAGCCCTGTCCTACGAGCAGTACTTC,CAWSVALSYEQYF
.,TRBV27,.,TRBJ1-6,TGTGCCAGCAGTTTGGAAGGACACCAGTCTAATTCACCCCTCCACTTT,CASSLEGHQSNSPLHF
TRBD1,TRBV7-2,once,TRBJ1-1,TGTGCCAGCAGGAGTGACAGGGACTTCTGGGGGAACACTGAAGCTTTCTTT,CASRSDRDFWGNTEAFF
TRBD1,TRBV5-6,.,TRBJ2-5,TGTGCCAGCAGCTTTCGGACAGGGGGCCAAGAGACCCAGTACTTC,CASSFRTGGQETQYF
TRBD1,TRBV18,.,TRBJ2-5,TGTGCCAGCTCACCCCAATCGACAGGGAATCAAGAGACCCAGTACTTC,CASSPQSTGNQETQYF